The 32 T cell receptor beta chains given below trace back to one sample, sequenced in a study of cytomegalovirus exposure and HLA in healthy donors. Amplification used 60 Vbeta primers and 13 Jbeta primers. Generated by immunoSEQ multiplex PCR, the TCRdb table keeps only in-frame clones and is missing some. The profile shows tens of thousands of clones, 78% of them singletons. Input material: PBMCs. The receptors shown here come from a woman aged 40 to 49 in good health and CMV-seronegative.

The rearrangement links TRBV4-3 to TRBJ2-1, with D perhaps matching TRBD1 (5 bases). V was trimmed by 3 bases and J by 2 bases, leaving 11 bases between them. Germline CDR1 LGHNA, CDR2 YSLEER. The CDR3 contains 15 residues. CDR3 amino acids: CASSHRKGTYNEQFF. CDR3 DNA sequence: TGCGCCAGCAGCCACCGGAAGGGGACCTACAATGAGCAGTTCTTC.

The V and J genes are TRBV6-6 and TRBJ2-5; 12 nucleotides line up with TRBD2. Gene TRBJ2-7 matches the end of the DNA better, so the J call may be wrong. CDR1 and CDR2 (germline): MNHNY, SVGAGI (reference sequence). CDR3 length equals 15 residues. DNA of the CDR3: TGTGCCAGCAGTTCCCGACTAGCGGGAGAATACGAGCAGTACTTC. Protein sequence: CASSSRLAGEYEQYF.

In its sample, this clone was seen a few times. The chain combines TRBV5-1 with TRBJ2-7; TRBD1 matches at 10 bases. CDR1 SGHRS and CDR2 YFSETQ come from the germline V gene. V gave up 4 bases and J gave up 3 bases; unmatched junction bases: 7. The CDR3 consists of 15 residues. The CDR3 loop reads CASSQRQGAVYEQYF. CDR3 DNA: TGCGCCAGCAGCCAAAGACAGGGGGCGGTCTACGAGCAGTACTTC. The whole variable domain, remainder taken from reference TRBV5-1 and TRBJ2-7, is KAGVTQTPRYLIKTRGQQVTLSCSPISGHRSVSWYQQTPGQGLQFLFEYFSETQRNKGNFPGRFSGRQFSNSRSEMNVSTLELGDSALYLCASSQRQGAVYEQYFGPGTRLTVT.

A word on this clone: At one end, the junction sequence differs from germline, possibly due to a read error. The chain is built from TRBV5-6 and TRBJ1-2; D not resolved. There are 11 residues in the CDR3. CDR1 and CDR2 from the germline V gene are SGHDT and YYEEEE. This chain's CDR3 is CASSLVGGYPF. CDR3 nucleotides: TGTGCCAGCAGCTTGGTTGGAGGCTACCCCTTC.

The CDR3 here is CAWKWDRGPYGYTF. The DNA of the CDR3 is TGTGCCTGGAAATGGGACAGGGGGCCCTATGGCTACACCTTC. V usage is TRBV30 and J usage is TRBJ1-2; TRBD1 agrees at 12 bases. The trim removed 4 bases at V and 4 bases at J, leaving 4 bases unmatched. Germline lookup yields CDR1 GTSNPN and CDR2 SVGIG (reference sequence). The CDR3 loop spans 14 amino acids.

This chain links TRBV6-5 with TRBJ2-3; 7 positions match TRBD2. The CDR3 loop spans 16 amino acids. Germline values: CDR1 MNHEY, CDR2 SVGAGI. Unmatched junction bases numbered 5, after V lost 2 bases and J lost 0 bases. For the CDR3, the DNA is TGTGCCAGCAGTTACGGGCTAGCGGCGAGCACAGATACGCAGTATTTT. It translates to CASSYGLAASTDTQYF.

J is TRBJ2-6 and V is TRBV10-2; 9 bases fit TRBD1. CDR1 is WSHSY and CDR2 is SAAADI in the germline V gene. With 8 bases clipped from V and 4 bases from J, the junction kept 6 bases outside the gene matches. CDR3 length equals 15 residues. Here the CDR3 reads CASAMTGGGANVLTF. The DNA of the CDR3 is TGCGCCAGCGCTATGACAGGGGGAGGGGCCAACGTCCTGACTTTC.

The chain is built from TRBV19 and TRBJ2-7; 9 nucleotides line up with TRBD2. Looked up from germline, CDR1 is LNHDA and CDR2 is SQIVND (reference sequence). This CDR3 has 12 residues. V was pared by 3 bases and J by 7 bases, with 1 base of the junction left unmatched. CDR3 DNA sequence: TGTGCCAGTAGTATCCTAGCGGGGGAGCAGTACTTC. It specifies CASSILAGEQYF.

The J gene is TRBJ2-2, the V gene TRBV27; 9 nucleotides align to TRBD2. The CDR3 is 16 residues long. Germline V CDR1 and CDR2: MNHEY, SMNVEV (reference sequence). With V trimmed by 7 bases and J by 1 base, 7 bases remained unmatched. The CDR3 region has the DNA TGTGCCAGCAAGGCGGGAGGGCGGGTGAACACCGGGGAGCTGTTTTTT. Its translation: CASKAGGRVNTGELFF.

J is TRBJ1-3 and V is TRBV29-1; no reliable D call. The ends were cut back, 4 bases at V and 4 bases at J, with 14 bases in the middle. The CDR3 totals 14 residues. Germline V lookup: CDR1 SQVTM, CDR2 ANQGSEA. This CDR3 reads CSVGFAGSGNTIYF. In nucleotides, the CDR3 is TGCAGCGTTGGGTTCGCGGGCTCGGGAAACACCATATATTTT.

This chain links TRBV2 with TRBJ2-1, with a possible D match to TRBD2 (5 bases). V was pared by 2 bases and J by 5 bases, with 13 bases between. CDR1 and CDR2 (germline): SNHLY, FYNNEI. The CDR3 has 15 residues. In DNA form, the CDR3 reads TGTGCCAGCAGTGAATTCCTGTACGGGAACAATGAGCAGTTCTTC. Translating it yields CASSEFLYGNNEQFF.

In this sample, this clone turned up once. The J gene is TRBJ2-2, the V gene TRBV7-9; TRBD2 aligns across 8 bases. Trimming removed 2 bases from V and 2 bases from J; junction bases left unmatched: 4. Germline CDR1 SEHNR, CDR2 FQNEAQ (reference sequence). This CDR3 comprises 16 residues. The DNA of the CDR3 is TGTGCCAGCAGCTTAACTAGCGGCTTAAACACCGGGGAGCTGTTTTTT. Its translation: CASSLTSGLNTGELFF.

Here the CDR3 DNA reads TGTGCCAGCAGTTTCCCGTTCGCAGATACGCAGTATTTT. It encodes CASSFPFADTQYF. The rearrangement links TRBV28 to TRBJ2-3; D not resolved. CDR1 is MDHEN, CDR2 SYDVKM, per germline. Trimming took off 3 bases at V and 4 bases at J, with 8 bases between the two ends. The CDR3 contains 13 residues. The complete variable domain, with remaining parts taken from reference TRBV28 and TRBJ2-3, reads DVKVTQSSRYLVKRTGEKVFLECVQDMDHENMFWYRQDPGLGLRLIYFSYDVKMKEKGDIPEGYSVSREKKERFSLILESASTNQTSMYLCASSFPFADTQYFGPGTRLTVL.

V usage is TRBV25-1 and J usage is TRBJ1-4; D is perhaps TRBD1 (5 bases). CDR3 length: 14 amino acids. Looked up from germline, CDR1 is MGHDK and CDR2 is SYGVNS. V lost 8 bases and J lost 8, with 18 bases in between. CDR3 amino acids: CASGGELGGEKLFF. CDR3 DNA: TGTGCCAGCGGAGGGGAGCTGGGGGGGGAAAAACTGTTTTTT.

The chain links TRBV7-9 to TRBJ2-7; 8 positions agree with TRBD1. The CDR3 is 14 residues long. CDR1 and CDR2 from the germline V gene are SEHNR and FQNEAQ (reference sequence). J lost 2 bases, V lost 5 bases, and 5 bases had no gene match. CDR3 sequence reads: CASSPTGVTYEQYF. For the CDR3, the DNA is TGTGCCAGCAGCCCGACAGGGGTTACCTACGAGCAGTACTTC.

J is TRBJ2-7 and V is TRBV7-9; possibly TRBD2 for D (6 bases). The CDR3 runs 15 residues. Germline V gene data show CDR1 as SEHNR and CDR2 as FQNEAQ (reference sequence). V dropped 1 base and J dropped 2 bases, with 12 bases sitting between them. CDR3: CASSLGGGATYEQYF. The CDR3 region has the DNA TGTGCCAGCAGCTTAGGTGGAGGGGCCACCTACGAGCAGTACTTC.

The gene calls are TRBV5-1 and TRBJ2-1; 12 bases align to TRBD2. Germline assignment: CDR1 SGHRS and CDR2 YFSETQ. The ends lost 7 bases at V and 4 bases at J; junction bases unmatched: 6. This CDR3 has 15 residues. Here the CDR3 reads CASLRTSGKYNEQFF. The CDR3 DNA is TGCGCCAGCCTTCGGACTAGCGGGAAGTACAATGAGCAGTTCTTC.

The rearrangement uses TRBV5-1 and TRBJ1-4; the D is unclear. The CDR3 loop spans 15 amino acids. Trimming cost V 5 bases and J 2 bases, with 13 bases left between them. CDR1 is SGHRS, CDR2 YFSETQ, per germline. The CDR3 DNA sequence: TGCGCCAGCAGTTCTAGACCGCTGACTAATGAAAAACTGTTTTTT. Its protein product is CASSSRPLTNEKLFF.

The chain couples TRBV9 to TRBJ2-3; D is perhaps TRBD1 (6 bases). The CDR3 length is 16 residues. Germline-derived CDR1 and CDR2 are SGDLS and YYNGEE. The ends were cut back, 4 bases at V and 0 bases at J, with 15 bases in the middle. CDR3 coding DNA: TGTGCCAGCAGCCCCCAGGGGCTAGTTAGCACAGATACGCAGTATTTT. The encoded protein is CASSPQGLVSTDTQYF.

The chain has TRBV19 and TRBJ2-1, with 10 bases that match TRBD1. Trimming removed 2 bases from V and 12 bases from J; junction bases left unmatched: 7. The germline V gene has CDR1 LNHDA and CDR2 SQIVND (reference sequence). The CDR3 has 14 amino acids. CDR3 residues: CASSISGTGVRQFF. CDR3 sequence (DNA): TGTGCCAGTAGTATAAGCGGGACAGGGGTTAGGCAGTTCTTC.

This sequence joins TRBV5-1 and TRBJ2-1; TRBD1 matches 9 bases. V was clipped by 2 bases and J by 7 bases; unmatched bases: 4. The CDR3 extends over 14 amino acids. Germline CDR1 and CDR2: SGHRS and YFSETQ. The CDR3 DNA sequence: TGCGCCAGCAGCTTACAGGGGGCGCAGAATGAGCAGTTCTTC. Its protein product is CASSLQGAQNEQFF.

This clone occurred many times. CDR3 residues: CASTITGVLSGNTIYF. The CDR3 bases are TGTGCCAGTACCATAACCGGGGTCCTCTCTGGAAACACCATATATTTT. The gene calls are TRBV19 and TRBJ1-3; D is undetermined. Germline V gene sequence: CDR1 LNHDA, CDR2 SQIVND (reference sequence). The CDR3 totals 16 residues. The V end lost 7 bases, the J end lost 0 bases, and 16 bases lay between the germline ends.

Here the CDR3 DNA reads TGTGCCGTCCAGGTGGGTGTGGCCAATGAGCAGTTCTTC. Its protein product is CAVQVGVANEQFF. This sequence joins TRBV6-6 and TRBJ2-1, with no clear D. The germline V and J ends were trimmed by 11 bases and 6 bases, with 17 bases remaining between them. Germline V lookup: CDR1 MNHNY, CDR2 SVGAGI (reference sequence). The CDR3 loop spans 13 amino acids.

The chain has TRBV27 and TRBJ2-1; 7 positions agree with TRBD1. The trim removed 7 bases at V and 9 bases at J, leaving 3 bases unmatched. The length of the CDR3 is 11 residues. Germline V gene data show CDR1 as MNHEY and CDR2 as SMNVEV (reference sequence). Here the CDR3 reads CASTNRGEQFF. The CDR3 DNA sequence: TGTGCCAGCACGAACAGGGGTGAGCAGTTCTTC.

This clone was seen just once. The gene calls are TRBV6-5 and TRBJ2-4, with D perhaps matching TRBD2 (6 bases). Germline loops: CDR1 MNHEY, CDR2 SVGAGI. This CDR3 has 15 amino acids. Trimming shortened V by 5 bases and J by 1 base, and 12 bases separated the two germline ends. Here the CDR3 reads CASSPGSKAKNIQYF. DNA of the CDR3: TGTGCCAGCAGTCCCGGGAGCAAGGCCAAAAACATTCAGTACTTC.

The J gene is TRBJ2-6, the V gene TRBV27, with a tentative D call TRBD1 (7 bases). V lost 5 bases to trimming and J lost 2 bases, with 13 bases between them. The length of the CDR3 is 16 residues. Germline values: CDR1 MNHEY, CDR2 SMNVEV (reference sequence). In DNA, the CDR3 is TGTGCCAGCAGTATCAGGGGGGCAACTGGGGCCAACGTCCTGACTTTC. Protein: CASSIRGATGANVLTF.

This chain uses TRBV7-6 with TRBJ2-1, with 7 bases lining up with TRBD2. The CDR3 runs to 16 residues. Trimming removed 3 bases from V and 0 bases from J; junction bases left unmatched: 5. Per the germline V gene, CDR1 is SGHVS and CDR2 is FNYEAQ. The CDR3 DNA follows: TGTGCCAGCAGCTTCTCCAGCGGGAACTCCTACAATGAGCAGTTCTTC. This codes for CASSFSSGNSYNEQFF. Variable domain in full (rest from reference TRBV7-6 and TRBJ2-1): GAGVSQSPRYKVTKRGQDVALRCDPISGHVSLYWYRQALGQGPEFLTYFNYEAQQDKSGLPNDRFSAERPEGSISTLTIQRTEQRDSAMYRCASSFSSGNSYNEQFFGPGTRLTVL.

The rearrangement joins TRBV5-1 to TRBJ2-1; 9 positions agree with TRBD1. V lost 0 bases to trimming and J lost 4 bases; unmatched junction nucleotides: 8. Germline V CDR1 and CDR2: SGHRS, YFSETQ. The CDR3 contains 17 residues. This CDR3 is CASSLGGGTGTYNEQFF. CDR3 coding DNA: TGCGCCAGCAGCTTGGGCGGCGGGACAGGGACTTACAATGAGCAGTTCTTC.

This chain connects TRBV7-8 to TRBJ1-5; the D gene is possibly TRBD1 (5 bases). The CDR3 runs 14 residues. Germline loops: CDR1 SGHVS, CDR2 FQNEAQ. V lost 5 bases to trimming and J lost 7 bases, with 15 bases between them. CDR3 sequence (DNA): TGTGCCAGCAGCCCCCTAGGGAGGGGCCAGCCCCAGCATTTT. This sequence encodes CASSPLGRGQPQHF.

This chain uses TRBV29-1 with TRBJ2-7; tentatively, D is TRBD1 (5 bases). CDR3 length: 11 residues. Trimming took off 2 bases at V and 9 bases at J, with 11 bases between the two ends. Per the germline V gene, CDR1 is SQVTM and CDR2 is ANQGSEA. CDR3 loop: CSVESGSGQYF. The DNA of the CDR3 is TGCAGCGTTGAATCAGGGTCCGGGCAGTACTTC.

This chain uses TRBV27 with TRBJ1-1, with D possibly being TRBD1 (5 bases). Germline loops: CDR1 MNHEY, CDR2 SMNVEV (reference sequence). The CDR3 totals 14 residues. Trimming shortened V by 7 bases and J by 1 base, and 13 bases separated the two germline ends. As DNA, the CDR3 is TGTGCCAGCACCCGGAGGGGTGGGAACACTGAAGCTTTCTTT. Protein: CASTRRGGNTEAFF.

The genes are TRBV7-2 and TRBJ1-2; TRBD1 matches at 7 bases. The CDR3 extends over 15 amino acids. CDR1 is SGHTA, CDR2 FQGNSA, per germline. V dropped 7 bases and J dropped 0; count of bases not matched to a gene: 8. CDR3 loop: CASNTAGQPNYGYTF. CDR3 in DNA: TGTGCCAGCAACACGGCGGGACAGCCTAACTATGGCTACACCTTC.